The 24 T cell receptor beta chains below all came from one sample that was sequenced in a study of T cells in women clearing cervical HPV infection. This table comes from immunoSEQ multiplex PCR, and its TCRdb copy is limited to in-frame clones, with some not included. This table lists 45,000 to 50,000 clones. The sequencing input was blood buffy coat. All receptors derive from a woman between 18 and 75 years old with a cervical HPV16 infection that either progressed to CIN3+ or cleared (not recorded which).

Concerning this clone: The missing CDR3 end, 3 residues past where the read stops, is filled in from the germline J gene. V usage is TRBV18 and J usage is TRBJ2-4, with TRBD1 matching 7 bases. The CDR3 is 13 residues long. Germline V gene sequence: CDR1 KGHSH, CDR2 LQKENI. The part of the CDR3 DNA that was read is TGTGCCAGCTCCCAAGACAGGGTCTATGGT. The encoded protein is CASSQDRVYG. The complete CDR3 protein is CASSQDRVYGQYF.

On this clone itself: The CDR3 end falls 3 residues outside the read, so it is completed with the germline J gene. The rearrangement joins TRBV7-2 to TRBJ2-7; D remains ambiguous. This CDR3 comprises 14 residues. V shed 5 bases and J shed 0 bases, with 11 bases lying between them. Germline CDR1 SGHTA, CDR2 FQGNSA. The CDR3 sequence is CASSLGSSSYEQYF. Incomplete CDR3 DNA: TGTGCCAGCAGCCTCGGGTCGAGCTCCTACGAG.

The CDR3 bases that were read are TGCAGTGCTAGTTGGGGGGAAGCCAAAAACATT. Protein product: CSASWGEAKNI. The full CDR3 protein is CSASWGEAKNIQYF. The J gene is TRBJ2-4, the V gene TRBV20-1, with a possible D match to TRBD2 (6 bases). The missing CDR3 end, 3 residues past where the read stops, is filled in from the germline J gene. This CDR3 is built from 14 residues. Deletions cut 3 bases from V and 0 bases from J, with 9 bases between. Germline V gene sequence: CDR1 DFQATT, CDR2 SNEGSKA (reference sequence).

As to this clone: The read ends 3 residues early relative to the CDR3; the germline J gene fills the gap. This chain uses TRBV6-1 with TRBJ2-2; 7 bases fit TRBD2. V shed 2 bases, J shed 5 bases, and the junction held 2 bases outside the gene matches. The CDR3 extends over 14 amino acids. Germline CDR1 reads MNHNS; CDR2 reads SASEGT. Incomplete CDR3 DNA: TGTGCCAGCAGTGAATGGGGGGGAACCGGGGAG. Encoded protein: CASSEWGGTGE. The whole CDR3 sequence is CASSEWGGTGELFF.

Details on this clone: The CDR3 extends 3 residues past the end of the read, so its final part is completed from the germline J gene. The genes are TRBV18 and TRBJ2-2; perhaps TRBD1 as D (5 bases). The CDR3 sequence is 15 residues long. CDR1 is KGHSH, CDR2 LQKENI, per germline. Trimming pared 2 bases from V and 0 bases from J, leaving 7 bases between. CDR3 DNA (partial): TGTGCCAGCTCACCAGGACACACGAACACCGGGGAG. Amino acids: CASSPGHTNTGE. The full CDR3 protein is CASSPGHTNTGELFF. Full variable domain (rest looked up from reference TRBV18 and TRBJ2-2): NAGVMQNPRHLVRRRGQEARLRCSPMKGHSHVYWYRQLPEEGLKFMVYLQKENIIDESGMPKERFSAEFPKEGPSILRIQQVVRGDSAAYFCASSPGHTNTGELFFGEGSRLTVL.

Details on this clone: The read ends 3 residues before the CDR3 terminus; that terminus is restored from the germline J gene. This chain uses TRBV7-2 with TRBJ1-2; the match to TRBD1 covers 8 bases. This CDR3 is 13 amino acids long. From germline, CDR1 is SGHTA and CDR2 FQGNSA. Trimming at V came to 2 bases and at J to 7 bases, leaving 3 bases not matched to a gene. CDR3 DNA (partial): TGTGCCAGCAGCTTACGGACAGGGTCTGGC. It encodes CASSLRTGSG. The entire CDR3 reads CASSLRTGSGYTF. Together with reference TRBV7-2 and TRBJ1-2, the CDR3 gives the full variable domain: GAGVSQSPSNKVTEKGKDVELRCDPISGHTALYWYRQSLGQGLEFLIYFQGNSAPDKSGLPSDRFSAERTGGSVSTLTIQRTQQEDSAVYLCASSLRTGSGYTFGSGTRLTVV.

With respect to this clone: The CDR3 end falls 3 residues outside the read, so it is completed with the germline J gene. Additional DNA sequences in this sample encode the identical CDR3. The chain uses TRBV2 and TRBJ1-3; a possible D gene is TRBD1 (5 bases). V lost 0 bases to trimming and J lost 0 bases, with 6 bases between them. Looked up from germline, CDR1 is SNHLY and CDR2 is FYNNEI. The CDR3 runs 15 residues. CDR3 DNA (partial): TGTGCCAGCAGTGAAGCGGGGCTCTCTGGAAACACC. Residues: CASSEAGLSGNT. The complete CDR3 sequence is CASSEAGLSGNTIYF.

The part of the CDR3 DNA that was read is TGCAGTGCTAACAGGGTCGACGAG. It specifies CSANRVDE. The entire CDR3 protein is CSANRVDEQYF. The rearrangement joins TRBV20-1 to TRBJ2-7; D might be TRBD1 (6 bases). The read is 3 residues too short to cover the CDR3 end, so that end is filled in from the germline J gene. V lost 4 bases and J lost 5, with 9 bases in between. The CDR3 is made up of 11 amino acids. Germline V CDR1 and CDR2: DFQATT, SNEGSKA (reference sequence).

Comments on this clone: Coverage ceases 3 residues before the CDR3 finishes, and the germline J gene fills in the end. This specimen includes other DNA sequences encoding the same CDR3. The chain uses TRBV2 and TRBJ2-7; no firm D call. Deletions cut 2 bases from V and 4 bases from J, with 6 bases between. In germline, CDR1 is SNHLY, CDR2 FYNNEI. The CDR3 is 12 residues long. The CDR3 loop reads CASSEQGYEQYF. The DNA read from the CDR3 is TGTGCCAGCAGTGAACAAGGGTACGAG.

To note about this clone: The DNA ends 3 residues before the CDR3 does, and the rest of the CDR3 is filled in from the germline J gene. The chain recombines TRBV7-2 with TRBJ2-3; D is possibly TRBD2 (6 bases). This CDR3 comprises 14 residues. Between the trimmed V and J ends, which lost 2 bases and 4 bases, there was a span of 10 bases. Germline CDR1 and CDR2: SGHTA and FQGNSA. The CDR3: CASSLTIAADTQYF. The CDR3 bases that were read are TGTGCCAGCAGCTTAACTATAGCGGCAGATACG.

CDR3 DNA (partial): TGTGCCAGTAGCCCCCTGATTAGCGGGGTAAGCACAGATACG. Translation: CASSPLISGVSTDT. The complete CDR3 reads CASSPLISGVSTDTQYF. The chain is built from TRBV19 and TRBJ2-3; 8 bases align to TRBD2. The read ends 3 residues early relative to the CDR3; the germline J gene fills the gap. The CDR3 covers 17 residues. Germline loops: CDR1 LNHDA, CDR2 SQIVND (reference sequence). The trim removed 6 bases at V and 0 bases at J, leaving 11 bases unmatched.

About this clone itself: The CDR3 end is not reached by the read, which stops 3 residues before it; the germline J gene fills it in. The chain is built from TRBV7-3 and TRBJ1-2, with D perhaps matching TRBD1 (6 bases). Germline CDR1 reads SGHTA; CDR2 reads FQGTGA. The CDR3 totals 14 residues. The CDR3 loop reads CASSSTGTPQGYTF. Partial CDR3 DNA: TGTGCCAGCAGCTCCACAGGGACCCCTCAGGGC. Filled out from reference TRBV7-3 and TRBJ1-2, the complete variable domain reads GAGVSQTPSNKVTEKGKYVELRCDPISGHTALYWYRQSLGQGPEFLIYFQGTGAADDSGLPNDRFFAVRPEGSVSTLKIQRTERGDSAVYLCASSSTGTPQGYTFGSGTRLTVV.

Points on this clone: The DNA ends 3 residues before the CDR3 does, and the rest of the CDR3 is filled in from the germline J gene. The chain has TRBV2 and TRBJ1-2; possibly TRBD1 for D (5 bases). Germline assignment: CDR1 SNHLY and CDR2 FYNNEI. The CDR3 length is 14 residues. The CDR3 sequence: CASSEVQGWGGYTF. CDR3 DNA (partial): TGTGCCAGCAGTGAAGTTCAGGGCTGGGGAGGC.

This CDR3 is CSVSGGQGAQGQPQHF. CDR3 DNA (partial): TGCAGCGTGAGCGGGGGACAGGGGGCGCAGGGTCAGCCC. The chain combines TRBV29-1 with TRBJ1-5; 12 bases map to TRBD1. Read coverage stops 3 residues before the CDR3 terminus; the germline J gene supplies the remainder. In germline, CDR1 is SQVTM, CDR2 ANQGSEA. The CDR3 totals 16 residues. The V and J ends lost 6 bases and 6 bases, in that order; junction bases with no gene match: 12.

With regard to this clone: Sequencing ends 3 residues short of the CDR3 end; the germline J gene provides the rest. The V call is TRBV19, the J call TRBJ1-4, with TRBD1 as a possible D gene (6 bases). The CDR3 is made up of 15 amino acids. The germline V gene encodes CDR1 LNHDA and CDR2 SQIVND (reference sequence). The CDR3 sequence is CASSLGAGVQSPLFF. CDR3 DNA (partial): TGTGCCAGTAGTCTAGGCGCAGGGGTGCAATCACCA.

Concerning this clone itself: The read comes to an end 3 residues before the CDR3 does, leaving the germline J gene to fill in the end. This chain joins TRBV29-1 and TRBJ2-7; the match to TRBD1 covers 9 bases. The J segment lost 4 bases and the V segment lost 2 bases, leaving 9 bases of the junction unmatched. The CDR3 covers 15 residues. Germline CDR1 SQVTM, CDR2 ANQGSEA. The CDR3 reads CSVERSRTGAYEQYF. Partial CDR3 DNA: TGCAGCGTTGAACGGAGTAGGACAGGGGCGTACGAG.

About this clone itself: Sequencing ends 3 residues short of the CDR3 end; the germline J gene provides the rest. In the same sample, other DNA sequences code for this CDR3. The chain is built from TRBV20-1 and TRBJ1-3; 9 positions match TRBD1. Germline trimming cut 4 bases from V and 2 bases from J; bases unmatched to any gene: 12. The CDR3 extends over 17 amino acids. CDR1 is DFQATT, CDR2 SNEGSKA, per germline (reference sequence). The CDR3 reads CSAIGTGKFLTGNTIYF. The DNA read from the CDR3 is TGCAGTGCTATCGGGACAGGGAAGTTTTTGACTGGAAACACC.

As regards this clone: The CDR3 end lies 3 residues beyond the end of the read and is filled in from the germline J gene. V usage is TRBV7-2 and J usage is TRBJ1-1, with D possibly TRBD1 on 5 matching bases. With 4 bases removed from V and 3 bases from J, the gap between germline ends came to 15 bases. The CDR3 covers 15 residues. Per the germline V gene, CDR1 is SGHTA and CDR2 is FQGNSA. CDR3 bases read: TGTGCCAGCAGCTCAGGGCGATGGTCCGACACTGAA. Translating gives CASSSGRWSDTE. In full, the CDR3 is CASSSGRWSDTEAFF.

Notes on this clone: With the read ending 3 residues before the CDR3 end, the germline J gene is used to fill in that end. The chain carries TRBV5-1 and TRBJ2-5; 9 nucleotides line up with TRBD2. Germline V gene data show CDR1 as SGHRS and CDR2 as YFSETQ. This CDR3 region has 19 residues. V gave up 0 bases and J gave up 2 bases; unmatched junction bases: 14. This CDR3 reads CASSLGVSSSGIYQETQYF. CDR3 bases read: TGCGCCAGCAGCTTGGGCGTTTCTTCTAGCGGGATATATCAAGAGACC.

Remarks on this clone: The CDR3 goes on 3 residues after the read ends, and that part is filled in from the germline J gene. This chain connects TRBV10-3 to TRBJ2-2; 8 positions agree with TRBD1. Germline loops: CDR1 ENHRY, CDR2 SYGVKD. The CDR3 loop spans 14 amino acids. The chain's CDR3 is CAITQGDSPIVLFF. CDR3 DNA (partial): TGTGCCATCACACAGGGGGACAGCCCGATCGTG.

In regard to this clone: Coverage ceases 3 residues before the CDR3 finishes, and the germline J gene fills in the end. The chain carries TRBV5-1 and TRBJ2-3; 8 bases line up with TRBD1. J gave up 1 base and V 4 bases, and 5 bases lay outside the gene matches. The germline CDR1 and CDR2 sequences are SGHRS and YFSETQ. CDR3 length: 15 residues. CDR3 bases read: TGCGCCAGCAGCGAAGACAGGGGTCGCACAGATACG. Its protein is CASSEDRGRTDT. The entire CDR3 sequence reads CASSEDRGRTDTQYF.

In the case of this clone: The read ends 3 residues before the CDR3 terminus; that terminus is restored from the germline J gene. V gene TRBV5-1 combines with J gene TRBJ1-4; D may be TRBD1 (5 bases). Per germline, CDR1 SGHRS and CDR2 YFSETQ. The V end was cut by 0 bases, the J end by 5 bases, with 17 bases between. This CDR3 is built from 17 residues. The part of the CDR3 DNA that was read is TGCGCCAGCAGCTTGGCGGGAATACAGGAGTTAAATGAAAAA. It is translated as CASSLAGIQELNEK. The CDR3 reads in full as CASSLAGIQELNEKLFF.

Turning to this clone: The read terminates 3 residues before the CDR3 end, so the remaining end is supplied by the germline J gene. The chain links TRBV7-9 to TRBJ2-5, with 9 bases that match TRBD2. CDR3 length equals 14 residues. Germline assignment: CDR1 SEHNR and CDR2 FQNEAQ (reference sequence). The J segment lost 5 bases and the V segment lost 5 bases, leaving 6 bases of the junction unmatched. The CDR3 loop is CASSPGLARETQYF. The sequenced CDR3 bases are TGTGCCAGCAGCCCGGGACTAGCTCGGGAGACC.

On this clone itself: The sequenced fragment ends 3 residues before the CDR3 boundary, so the rest is inferred from the germline J gene. This rearrangement joins TRBV7-9 to TRBJ1-1; D unresolved. V was cut by 1 base and J by 6 bases, with 12 bases left in between. Germline CDR1 and CDR2: SEHNR and FQNEAQ (reference sequence). The CDR3 loop spans 14 amino acids. The CDR3 protein is CASSLEAQSAEAFF. The sequenced part of the CDR3 DNA is TGTGCCAGCAGCTTAGAGGCGCAGAGCGCTGAA.